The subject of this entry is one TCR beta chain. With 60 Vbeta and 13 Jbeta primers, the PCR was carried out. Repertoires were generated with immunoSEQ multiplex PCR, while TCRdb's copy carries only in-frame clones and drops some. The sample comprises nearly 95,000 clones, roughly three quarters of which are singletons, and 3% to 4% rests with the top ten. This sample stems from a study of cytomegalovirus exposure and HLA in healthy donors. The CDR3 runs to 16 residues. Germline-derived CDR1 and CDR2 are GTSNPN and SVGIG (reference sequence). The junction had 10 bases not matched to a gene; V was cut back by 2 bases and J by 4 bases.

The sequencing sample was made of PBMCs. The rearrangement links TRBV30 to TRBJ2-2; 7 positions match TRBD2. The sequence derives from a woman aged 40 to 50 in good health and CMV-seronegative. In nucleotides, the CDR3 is TGTGCCTGGAGTTCTTGGGGAGGGTTGGGCACCGGGGAGCTGTTTTTT. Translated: CAWSSWGGLGTGELFF.